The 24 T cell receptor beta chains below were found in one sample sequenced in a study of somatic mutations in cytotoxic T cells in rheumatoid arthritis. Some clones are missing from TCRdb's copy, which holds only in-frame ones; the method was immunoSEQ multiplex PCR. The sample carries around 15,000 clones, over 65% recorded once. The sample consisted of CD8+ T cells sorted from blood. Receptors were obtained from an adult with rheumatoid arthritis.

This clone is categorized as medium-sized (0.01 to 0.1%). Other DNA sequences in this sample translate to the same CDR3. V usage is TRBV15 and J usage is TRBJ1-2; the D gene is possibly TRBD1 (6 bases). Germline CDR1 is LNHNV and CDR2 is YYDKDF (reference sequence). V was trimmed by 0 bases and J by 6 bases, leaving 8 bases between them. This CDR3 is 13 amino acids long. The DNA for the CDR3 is TGTGCCACCAGCAGAGAAGAGGGGGATGGCTACACCTTC. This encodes CATSREEGDGYTF.

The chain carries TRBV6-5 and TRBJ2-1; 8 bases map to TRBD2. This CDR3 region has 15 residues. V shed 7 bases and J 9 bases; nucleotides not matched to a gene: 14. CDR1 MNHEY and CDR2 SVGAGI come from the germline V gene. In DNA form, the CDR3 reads TGTGCCAGCAATACCGGGGGGGCCTTCGTTAGTGAGCAGTTCTTC. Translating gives CASNTGGAFVSEQFF.

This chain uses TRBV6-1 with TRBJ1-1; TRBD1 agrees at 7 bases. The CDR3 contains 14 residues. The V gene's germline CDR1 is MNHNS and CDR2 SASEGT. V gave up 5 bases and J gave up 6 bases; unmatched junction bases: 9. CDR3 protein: CASSRQGGLSEAFF. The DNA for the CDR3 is TGTGCCAGCAGTCGGCAGGGGGGACTATCTGAAGCTTTCTTT.

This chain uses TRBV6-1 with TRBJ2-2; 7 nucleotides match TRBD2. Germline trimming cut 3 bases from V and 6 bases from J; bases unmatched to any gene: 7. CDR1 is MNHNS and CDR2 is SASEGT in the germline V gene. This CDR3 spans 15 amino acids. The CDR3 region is CASSEGGGLAGELFF. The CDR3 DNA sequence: TGTGCCAGCAGTGAGGGCGGGGGTCTTGCCGGGGAGCTGTTTTTT.

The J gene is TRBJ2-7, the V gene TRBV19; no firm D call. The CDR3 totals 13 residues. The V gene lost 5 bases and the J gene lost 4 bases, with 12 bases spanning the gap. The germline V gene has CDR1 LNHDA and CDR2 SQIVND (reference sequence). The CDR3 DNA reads TGTGCCAGTAGTGCCGGGCAGGTGTACGAGCAGTACTTC. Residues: CASSAGQVYEQYF.

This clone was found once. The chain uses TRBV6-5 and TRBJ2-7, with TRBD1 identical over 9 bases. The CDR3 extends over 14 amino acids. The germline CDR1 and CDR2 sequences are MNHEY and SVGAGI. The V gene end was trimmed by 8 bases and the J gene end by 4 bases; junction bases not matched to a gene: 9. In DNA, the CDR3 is TGTGCCAGCGCCCCGGGACAGGGTTCATACGAGCAGTACTTC. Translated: CASAPGQGSYEQYF.

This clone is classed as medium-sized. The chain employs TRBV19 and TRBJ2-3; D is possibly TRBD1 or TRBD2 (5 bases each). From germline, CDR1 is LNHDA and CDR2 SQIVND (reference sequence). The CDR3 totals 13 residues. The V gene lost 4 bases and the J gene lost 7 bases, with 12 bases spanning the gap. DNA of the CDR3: TGTGCCAGTAGTAGGACCGGGACGAATACGCAGTATTTT. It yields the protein CASSRTGTNTQYF.

The CDR3 nucleotides are TGTGCCAGCAGTGAAGGGTTATACGGCACCGGGGAGCTGTTTTTT. Its protein product is CASSEGLYGTGELFF. V and J are TRBV6-1 and TRBJ2-2; D not certain. With 1 base removed from V and 4 bases from J, the gap between germline ends came to 10 bases. The CDR3 sequence is 15 residues long. Germline CDR1 reads MNHNS; CDR2 reads SASEGT.

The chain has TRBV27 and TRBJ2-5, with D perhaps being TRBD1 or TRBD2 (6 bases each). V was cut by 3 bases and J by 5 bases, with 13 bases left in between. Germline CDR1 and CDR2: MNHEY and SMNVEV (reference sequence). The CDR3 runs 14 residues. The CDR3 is CASSFSGARETQYF. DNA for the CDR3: TGTGCCAGCAGTTTTTCGGGGGCGCGGGAGACCCAGTACTTC.

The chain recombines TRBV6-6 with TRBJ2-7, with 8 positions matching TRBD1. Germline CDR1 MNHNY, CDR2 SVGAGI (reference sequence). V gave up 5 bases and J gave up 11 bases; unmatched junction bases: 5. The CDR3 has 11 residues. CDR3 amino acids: CASSRTGLEYF. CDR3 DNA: TGTGCCAGCAGTCGGACAGGGTTGGAGTACTTC.

The CDR3 DNA reads as TGTGCCAGCCCGGGGAACAGGGGAAAGAGTAAGGCTAACTATGGCTACACCTTC. Translation: CASPGNRGKSKANYGYTF. The chain recombines TRBV6-4 with TRBJ1-2; 7 bases fit TRBD1. The CDR3 contains 18 residues. V shed 8 bases, J shed 0 bases, and the junction held 18 bases outside the gene matches. The V gene's germline CDR1 is MRHNA and CDR2 SNTAGT.

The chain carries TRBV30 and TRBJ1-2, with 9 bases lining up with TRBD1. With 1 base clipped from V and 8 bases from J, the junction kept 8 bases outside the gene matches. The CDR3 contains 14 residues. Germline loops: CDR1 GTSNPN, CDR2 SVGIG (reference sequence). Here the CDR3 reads CAWSAPGQGEGYTF. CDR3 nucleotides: TGTGCCTGGAGTGCCCCGGGACAGGGTGAGGGCTACACCTTC.

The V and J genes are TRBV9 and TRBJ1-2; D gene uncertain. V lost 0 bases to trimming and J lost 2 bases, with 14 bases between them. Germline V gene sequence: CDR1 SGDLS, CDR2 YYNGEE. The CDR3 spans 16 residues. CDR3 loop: CASSVAVAGTNYGYTF. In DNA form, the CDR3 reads TGTGCCAGCAGCGTAGCTGTGGCAGGAACGAACTATGGCTACACCTTC.

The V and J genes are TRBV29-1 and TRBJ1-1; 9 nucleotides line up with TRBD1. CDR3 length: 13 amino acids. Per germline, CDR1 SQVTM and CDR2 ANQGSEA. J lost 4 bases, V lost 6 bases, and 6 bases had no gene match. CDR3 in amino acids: CSVQQGAGTEAFF. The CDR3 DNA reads TGCAGCGTCCAACAGGGGGCGGGCACTGAAGCTTTCTTT.

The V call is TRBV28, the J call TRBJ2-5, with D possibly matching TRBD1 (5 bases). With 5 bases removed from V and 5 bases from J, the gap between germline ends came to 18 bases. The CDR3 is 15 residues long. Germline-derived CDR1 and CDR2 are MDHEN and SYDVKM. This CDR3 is CASSSPGNRPETQYF. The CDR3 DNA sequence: TGTGCCAGCAGTAGCCCAGGGAATCGCCCCGAGACCCAGTACTTC.

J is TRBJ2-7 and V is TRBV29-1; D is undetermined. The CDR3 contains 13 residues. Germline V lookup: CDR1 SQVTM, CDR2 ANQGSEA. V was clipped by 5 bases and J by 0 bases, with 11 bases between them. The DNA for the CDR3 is TGCAGCGTTTTAGCTACCCCCTCCTACGAGCAGTACTTC. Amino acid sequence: CSVLATPSYEQYF.

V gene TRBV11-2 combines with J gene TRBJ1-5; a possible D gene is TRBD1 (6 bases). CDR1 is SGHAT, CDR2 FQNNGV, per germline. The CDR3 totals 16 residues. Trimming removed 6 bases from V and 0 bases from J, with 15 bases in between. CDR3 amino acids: CASSPWDNYSNQPQHF. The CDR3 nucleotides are TGTGCCAGCAGTCCATGGGACAATTATAGCAATCAGCCCCAGCATTTT.

The CDR3: CASSSLAGGPLYEQFF. The DNA of the CDR3 is TGTGCCAGCAGCTCCTTAGCGGGGGGGCCGCTGTATGAGCAGTTCTTC. The chain carries TRBV5-4 and TRBJ2-1, with TRBD2 matching over 11 bases. The CDR3 is 16 residues long. Germline values: CDR1 SGHNT, CDR2 YYREEE (reference sequence). V trimming: 3 bases; J trimming: 8 bases; junction bases outside the gene matches: 10.

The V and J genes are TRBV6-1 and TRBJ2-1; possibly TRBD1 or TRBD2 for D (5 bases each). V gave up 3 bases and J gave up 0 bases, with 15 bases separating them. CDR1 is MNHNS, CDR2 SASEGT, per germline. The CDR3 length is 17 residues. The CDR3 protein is CASSEGTTGTSYNEQFF. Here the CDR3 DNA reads TGTGCCAGCAGTGAGGGAACCACGGGGACCTCCTACAATGAGCAGTTCTTC.

The CDR3 sequence is CASSVTGGRGGYTF. The DNA for the CDR3 is TGTGCCAGCAGCGTAACAGGGGGTCGAGGTGGCTACACCTTC. This chain connects TRBV9 to TRBJ1-2, with 8 nucleotides matching TRBD1. The CDR3 is 14 amino acids. Unmatched junction bases numbered 6, after V lost 1 base and J lost 7 bases. CDR1 SGDLS and CDR2 YYNGEE come from the germline V gene.

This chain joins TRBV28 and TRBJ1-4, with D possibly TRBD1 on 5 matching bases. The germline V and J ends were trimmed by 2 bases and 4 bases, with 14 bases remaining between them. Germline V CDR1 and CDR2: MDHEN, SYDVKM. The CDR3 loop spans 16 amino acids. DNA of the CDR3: TGTGCCAGCAGTTTACGCCAGGGCAGCGGTAATGAAAAACTGTTTTTT. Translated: CASSLRQGSGNEKLFF.

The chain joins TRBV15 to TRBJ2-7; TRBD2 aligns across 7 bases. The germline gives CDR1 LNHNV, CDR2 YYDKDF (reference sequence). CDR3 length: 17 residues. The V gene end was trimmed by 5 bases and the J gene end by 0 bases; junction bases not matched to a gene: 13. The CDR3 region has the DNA TGTGCCACCAGCCGCGGGGGTACTTCCGCGGGCTCCTACGAGCAGTACTTC. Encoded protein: CATSRGGTSAGSYEQYF.

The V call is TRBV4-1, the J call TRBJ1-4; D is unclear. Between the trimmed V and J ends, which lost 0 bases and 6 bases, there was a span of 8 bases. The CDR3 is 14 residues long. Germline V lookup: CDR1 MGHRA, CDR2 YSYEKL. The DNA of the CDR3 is TGCGCCAGCAGCCAAGAATCTGGGTATGAAAAACTGTTTTTT. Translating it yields CASSQESGYEKLFF.

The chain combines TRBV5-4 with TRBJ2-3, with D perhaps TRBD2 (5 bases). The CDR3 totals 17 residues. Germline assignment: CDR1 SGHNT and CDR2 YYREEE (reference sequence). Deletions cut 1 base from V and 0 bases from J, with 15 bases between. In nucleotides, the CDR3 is TGTGCCAGCAGCTTGTTTTGGGAGCCAACCAGCACAGATACGCAGTATTTT. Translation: CASSLFWEPTSTDTQYF.